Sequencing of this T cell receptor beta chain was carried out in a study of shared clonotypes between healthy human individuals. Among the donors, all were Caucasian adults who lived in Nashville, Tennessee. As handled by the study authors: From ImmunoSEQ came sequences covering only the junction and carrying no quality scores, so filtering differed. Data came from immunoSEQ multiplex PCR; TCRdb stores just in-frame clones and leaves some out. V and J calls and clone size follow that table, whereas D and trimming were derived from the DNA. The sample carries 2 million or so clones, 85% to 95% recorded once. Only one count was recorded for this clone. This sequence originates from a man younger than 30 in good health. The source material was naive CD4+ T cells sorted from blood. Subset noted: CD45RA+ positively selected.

Here the CDR3 reads CASSMDRDTDTQYF. CDR3 DNA: TGCGCCAGCAGCATGGACAGGGACACAGATACGCAGTATTTT. V gene TRBV5-1 combines with J gene TRBJ2-3, with TRBD1 matching 8 bases. Germline V lookup: CDR1 SGHRS, CDR2 YFSETQ. J was trimmed by 2 bases and V by 4 bases; bases with no gene match: 3. This CDR3 is 14 amino acids long.